Sequencing of this T cell receptor beta chain was carried out in a study of lymphopenia after photon versus proton radiotherapy. The study, taken as a whole, reports: Post-nadir TCR diversity decline inversely tracked overall survival among those who died. After the lymphocyte nadir, photon-treated repertoires showed oligoclonal expansion, especially of CD8+ Temra cells. Proton therapy kept repertoires fairly stable, unlike photons, which gained effector/memory cells.

The V gene lost 7 bases and the J gene lost 1 base, with 17 bases spanning the gap. CDR3 length equals 16 residues. In germline, CDR1 is LNHDA, CDR2 SQIVND (reference sequence). For this clone: Its cognate antigen is unknown.

The method was immunoSEQ multiplex PCR; TCRdb's version includes in-frame clones alone and lacks a portion of them. The sample holds tens of thousands of clones, nearly 95% seen once. The sequence came from a woman in her sixties or seventies with pancreatic cancer. Some clones in this sample may be carry-over from other donors' samples. The sample was peripheral blood, taken from a patient treated with proton-based radiotherapy. This chain uses TRBV19 with TRBJ1-5; possibly TRBD1 for D (6 bases). The CDR3 DNA reads as TGTGCCAGTACCGCGGGGGCAGGGTGGAGCAATCAGCCCCAGCATTTT. It yields the protein CASTAGAGWSNQPQHF.